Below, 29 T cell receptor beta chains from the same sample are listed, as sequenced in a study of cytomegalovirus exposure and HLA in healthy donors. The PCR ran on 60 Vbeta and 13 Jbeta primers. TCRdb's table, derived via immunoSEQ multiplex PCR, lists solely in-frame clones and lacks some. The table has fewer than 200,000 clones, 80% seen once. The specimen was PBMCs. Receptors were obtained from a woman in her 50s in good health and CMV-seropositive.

Written as DNA, the CDR3 is TGTGCCAGCACCGAGGGGCACAGCGCGGGACTAGCGGGAGCTGAGCAGTTCTTC. This gives the protein CASTEGHSAGLAGAEQFF. J is TRBJ2-1 and V is TRBV9; 14 bases fit TRBD2. This CDR3 contains 18 residues. The germline V gene encodes CDR1 SGDLS and CDR2 YYNGEE. Losses at the gene ends were 6 bases for V and 9 bases for J; bases not matched to a gene: 17.

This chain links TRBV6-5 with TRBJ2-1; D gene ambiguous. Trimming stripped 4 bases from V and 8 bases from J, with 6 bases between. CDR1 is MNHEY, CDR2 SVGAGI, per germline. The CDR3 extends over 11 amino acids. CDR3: CASSFRDEQFF. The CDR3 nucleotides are TGTGCCAGCAGTTTCCGCGATGAGCAGTTCTTC.

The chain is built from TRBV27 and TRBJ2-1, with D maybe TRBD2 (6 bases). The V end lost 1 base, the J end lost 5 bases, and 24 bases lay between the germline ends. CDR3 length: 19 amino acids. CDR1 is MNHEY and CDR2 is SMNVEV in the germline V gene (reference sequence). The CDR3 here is CASSLLIRTRGSPDNEQFF. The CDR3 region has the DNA TGTGCCAGCAGTTTATTGATACGAACGCGGGGCTCTCCGGACAATGAGCAGTTCTTC.

The CDR3, as DNA: TGTGCCAGCAGCTTGTTCTCGGGGAACACCATATATTTT. Protein sequence: CASSLFSGNTIYF. The chain employs TRBV7-9 and TRBJ1-3, with unresolved D. Trimming removed 3 bases from V and 7 bases from J, with 10 bases in between. The CDR3 has 13 amino acids. In germline, CDR1 is SEHNR, CDR2 FQNEAQ (reference sequence).

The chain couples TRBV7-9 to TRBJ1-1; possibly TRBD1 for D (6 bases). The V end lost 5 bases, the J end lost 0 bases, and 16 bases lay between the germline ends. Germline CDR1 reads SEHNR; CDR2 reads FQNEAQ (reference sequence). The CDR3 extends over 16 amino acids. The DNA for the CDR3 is TGTGCCAGCAGCGAACGGACAGTAGGTATGAACACTGAAGCTTTCTTT. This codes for CASSERTVGMNTEAFF. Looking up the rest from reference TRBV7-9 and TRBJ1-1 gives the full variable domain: DTGVSQNPRHKITKRGQNVTFRCDPISEHNRLYWYRQTLGQGPEFLTYFQNEAQLEKSRLLSDRFSAERPKGSFSTLEIQRTEQGDSAMYLCASSERTVGMNTEAFFGQGTRLTVV.

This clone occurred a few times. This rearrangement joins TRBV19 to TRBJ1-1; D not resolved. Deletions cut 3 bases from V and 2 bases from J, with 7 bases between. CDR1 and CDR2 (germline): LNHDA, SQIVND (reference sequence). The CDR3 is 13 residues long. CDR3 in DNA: TGTGCCAGTAGTATTGGGCCTAACACTGAAGCTTTCTTT. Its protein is CASSIGPNTEAFF.

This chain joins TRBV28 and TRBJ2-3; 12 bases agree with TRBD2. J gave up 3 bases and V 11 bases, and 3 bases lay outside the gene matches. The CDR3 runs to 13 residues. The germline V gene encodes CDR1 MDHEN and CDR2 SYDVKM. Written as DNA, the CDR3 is TGTGCCGGAGGACTAGCGGGAACAGATACGCAGTATTTT. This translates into CAGGLAGTDTQYF.

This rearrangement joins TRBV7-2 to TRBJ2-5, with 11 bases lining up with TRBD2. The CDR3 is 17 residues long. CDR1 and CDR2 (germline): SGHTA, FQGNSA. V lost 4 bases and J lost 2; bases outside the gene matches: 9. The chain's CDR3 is CASSWTRRLAGQETQYF. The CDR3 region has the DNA TGTGCCAGCAGCTGGACCCGGAGACTAGCGGGGCAAGAGACCCAGTACTTC.

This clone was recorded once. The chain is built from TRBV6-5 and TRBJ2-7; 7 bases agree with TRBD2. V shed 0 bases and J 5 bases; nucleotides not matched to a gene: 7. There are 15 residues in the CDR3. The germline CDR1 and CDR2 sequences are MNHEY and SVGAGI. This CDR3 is CASSYSRLREHEQYF. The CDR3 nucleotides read TGTGCCAGCAGTTACTCTCGATTGCGGGAGCACGAGCAGTACTTC.

Written as DNA, the CDR3 is TGTGCCAGCAGCCGGACAGGGCTCGAGCAGTACTTC. This gives the protein CASSRTGLEQYF. V gene TRBV7-9 combines with J gene TRBJ2-7, with 8 bases identical to TRBD1. Germline loops: CDR1 SEHNR, CDR2 FQNEAQ (reference sequence). The CDR3 runs to 12 residues. The V and J ends lost 5 bases and 6 bases, in that order; junction bases with no gene match: 3.

CDR3 DNA sequence: TGTGCCAGCAGCCAAATCGGGGTCTACGAGCAGTACTTC. Translated, it gives CASSQIGVYEQYF. The rearrangement joins TRBV14 to TRBJ2-7; possibly TRBD2 for D (5 bases). Trimming cost V 2 bases and J 3 bases, with 8 bases left between them. Per the germline V gene, CDR1 is SGHDN and CDR2 is FVKESK. This CDR3 is 13 amino acids long.

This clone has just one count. The CDR3 sequence is CASSLFGLVNEQFF. CDR3 in DNA: TGTGCCAGCAGTTTATTCGGACTAGTCAATGAGCAGTTCTTC. This sequence joins TRBV28 and TRBJ2-1; 7 bases map to TRBD2. Per germline, CDR1 MDHEN and CDR2 SYDVKM. Losses at the gene ends were 1 base for V and 6 bases for J; bases not matched to a gene: 3. The length of the CDR3 is 14 residues.

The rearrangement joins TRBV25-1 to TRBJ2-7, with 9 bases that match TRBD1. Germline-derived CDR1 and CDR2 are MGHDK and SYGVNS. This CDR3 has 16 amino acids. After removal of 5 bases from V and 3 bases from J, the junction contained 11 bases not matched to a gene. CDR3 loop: CASSPHKGQGIYEQYF. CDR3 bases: TGTGCCAGCAGTCCACATAAAGGACAGGGGATCTACGAGCAGTACTTC.

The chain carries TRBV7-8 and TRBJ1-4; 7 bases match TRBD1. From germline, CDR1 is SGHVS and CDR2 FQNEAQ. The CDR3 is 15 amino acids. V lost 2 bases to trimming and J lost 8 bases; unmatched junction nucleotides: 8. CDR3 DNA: TGTGCCAGCAGCTTAACGACAGGGTTAAGGGAAAAACTGTTTTTT. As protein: CASSLTTGLREKLFF. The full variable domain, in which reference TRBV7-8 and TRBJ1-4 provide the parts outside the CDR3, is GAGVSQSPRYKVAKRGQDVALRCDPISGHVSLFWYQQALGQGPEFLTYFQNEAQLDKSGLPSDRFFAERPEGSVSTLKIQRTQQEDSAVYLCASSLTTGLREKLFFGSGTQLSVL.

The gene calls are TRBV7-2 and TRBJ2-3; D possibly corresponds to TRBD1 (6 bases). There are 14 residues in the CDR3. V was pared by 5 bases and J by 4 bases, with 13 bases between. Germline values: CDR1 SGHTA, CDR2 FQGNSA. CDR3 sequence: CASSPDRNSDTQYF. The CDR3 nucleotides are TGTGCCAGCAGCCCAGACAGGAACTCAGATACGCAGTATTTT.

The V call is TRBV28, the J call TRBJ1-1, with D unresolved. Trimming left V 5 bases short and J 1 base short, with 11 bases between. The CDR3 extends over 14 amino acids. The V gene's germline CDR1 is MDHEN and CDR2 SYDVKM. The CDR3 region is CASSPHRGNTEAFF. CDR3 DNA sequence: TGTGCCAGCAGTCCCCACCGGGGGAACACTGAAGCTTTCTTT.

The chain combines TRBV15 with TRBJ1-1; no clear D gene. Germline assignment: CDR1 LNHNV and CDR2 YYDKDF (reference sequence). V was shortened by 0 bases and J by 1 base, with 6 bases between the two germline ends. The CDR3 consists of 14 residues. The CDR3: CATSREYSNTEAFF. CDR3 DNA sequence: TGTGCCACCAGCAGAGAGTACTCGAACACTGAAGCTTTCTTT.

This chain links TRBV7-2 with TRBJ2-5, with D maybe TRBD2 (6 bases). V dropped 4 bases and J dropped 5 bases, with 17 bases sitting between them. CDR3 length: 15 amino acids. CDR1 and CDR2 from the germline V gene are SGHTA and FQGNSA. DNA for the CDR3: TGTGCCAGCAGCTCCAACCTGGGGGGATCCGAGACCCAGTACTTC. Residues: CASSSNLGGSETQYF.

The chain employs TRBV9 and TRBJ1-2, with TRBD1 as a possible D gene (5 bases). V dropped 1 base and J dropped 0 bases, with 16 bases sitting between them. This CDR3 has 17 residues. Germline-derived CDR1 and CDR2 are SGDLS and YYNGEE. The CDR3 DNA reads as TGTGCCAGCAGCGTAACAATCGACAGCCCCACTAACTATGGCTACACCTTC. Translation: CASSVTIDSPTNYGYTF.

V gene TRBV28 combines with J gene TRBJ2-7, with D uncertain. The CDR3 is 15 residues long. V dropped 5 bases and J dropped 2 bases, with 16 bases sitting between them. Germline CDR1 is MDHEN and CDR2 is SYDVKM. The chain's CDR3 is CASSAQSGSAYEQYF. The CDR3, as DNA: TGTGCCAGCAGTGCCCAATCCGGGTCCGCCTACGAGCAGTACTTC.

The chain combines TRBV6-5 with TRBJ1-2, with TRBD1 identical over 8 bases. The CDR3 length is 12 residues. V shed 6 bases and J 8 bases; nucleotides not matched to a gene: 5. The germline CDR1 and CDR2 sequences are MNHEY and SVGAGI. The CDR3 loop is CASRTGERGYTF. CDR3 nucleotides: TGTGCCAGCAGGACAGGGGAACGGGGCTACACCTTC.

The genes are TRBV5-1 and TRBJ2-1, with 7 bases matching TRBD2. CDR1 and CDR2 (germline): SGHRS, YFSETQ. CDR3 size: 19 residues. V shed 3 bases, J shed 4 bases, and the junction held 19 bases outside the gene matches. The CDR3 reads CASSSEGLVASGKYNEQFF. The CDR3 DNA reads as TGCGCCAGCAGCTCCGAAGGGCTAGTGGCTAGCGGTAAATACAATGAGCAGTTCTTC. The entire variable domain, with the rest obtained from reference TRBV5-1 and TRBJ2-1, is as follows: KAGVTQTPRYLIKTRGQQVTLSCSPISGHRSVSWYQQTPGQGLQFLFEYFSETQRNKGNFPGRFSGRQFSNSRSEMNVSTLELGDSALYLCASSSEGLVASGKYNEQFFGPGTRLTVL.

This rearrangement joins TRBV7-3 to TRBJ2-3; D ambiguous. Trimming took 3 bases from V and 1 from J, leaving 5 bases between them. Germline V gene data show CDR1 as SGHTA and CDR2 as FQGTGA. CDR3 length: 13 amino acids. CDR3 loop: CASSFQGTDTQYF. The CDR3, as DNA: TGTGCCAGCAGCTTTCAGGGCACAGATACGCAGTATTTT.

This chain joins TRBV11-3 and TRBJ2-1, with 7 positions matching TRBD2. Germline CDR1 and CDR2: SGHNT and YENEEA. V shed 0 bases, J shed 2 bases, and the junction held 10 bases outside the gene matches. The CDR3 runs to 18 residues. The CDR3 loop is CASSLDPAGDPPYNEQFF. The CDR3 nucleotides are TGTGCCAGCAGCTTAGATCCGGCGGGAGACCCCCCCTACAATGAGCAGTTCTTC. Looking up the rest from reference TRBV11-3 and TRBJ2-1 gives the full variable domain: EAGVVQSPRYKIIEKKQPVAFWCNPISGHNTLYWYLQNLGQGPELLIRYENEEAVDDSQLPKDRFSAERLKGVDSTLKIQPAELGDSAVYLCASSLDPAGDPPYNEQFFGPGTRLTVL.

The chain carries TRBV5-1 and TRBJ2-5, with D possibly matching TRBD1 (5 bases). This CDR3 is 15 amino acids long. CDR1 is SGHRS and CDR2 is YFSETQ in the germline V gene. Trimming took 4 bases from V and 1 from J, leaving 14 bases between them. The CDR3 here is CASSPPIDSQETQYF. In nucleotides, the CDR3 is TGCGCCAGCAGCCCCCCTATCGACAGCCAAGAGACCCAGTACTTC.

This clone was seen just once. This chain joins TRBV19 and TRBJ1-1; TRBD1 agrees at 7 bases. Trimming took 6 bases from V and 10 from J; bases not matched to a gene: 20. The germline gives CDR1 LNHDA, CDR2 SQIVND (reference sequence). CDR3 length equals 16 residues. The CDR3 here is CASSPFLTGNEKGAFF. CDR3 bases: TGTGCCAGTAGCCCGTTCCTGACAGGGAATGAAAAGGGAGCTTTCTTT.

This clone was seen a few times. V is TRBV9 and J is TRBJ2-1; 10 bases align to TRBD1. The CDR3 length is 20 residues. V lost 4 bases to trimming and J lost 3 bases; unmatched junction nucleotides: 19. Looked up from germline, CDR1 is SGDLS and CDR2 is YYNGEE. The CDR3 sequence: CASSPHLGTGAIGDYNEQFF. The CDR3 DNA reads TGTGCCAGCAGCCCCCACCTCGGGACAGGGGCAATTGGGGACTACAATGAGCAGTTCTTC.

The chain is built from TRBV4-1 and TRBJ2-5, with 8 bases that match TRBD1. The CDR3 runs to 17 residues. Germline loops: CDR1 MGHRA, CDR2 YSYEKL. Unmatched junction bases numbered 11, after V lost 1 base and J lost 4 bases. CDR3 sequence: CASSQGVSGGRGETQYF. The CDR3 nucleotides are TGCGCCAGCAGCCAAGGGGTCTCAGGGGGCAGGGGAGAGACCCAGTACTTC.

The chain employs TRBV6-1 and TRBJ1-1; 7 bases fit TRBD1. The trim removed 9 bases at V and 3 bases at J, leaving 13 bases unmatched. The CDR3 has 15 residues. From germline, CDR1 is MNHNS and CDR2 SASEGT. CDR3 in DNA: TGTGCCAGTCTTTTTTCGCCGGGACAGCACACTGAAGCTTTCTTT. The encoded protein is CASLFSPGQHTEAFF.